Below are 29 T cell receptor beta chains sequenced from a single sample in a study of OX40 agonist ivuxolimab in advanced cancers. The protocol was immunoSEQ multiplex PCR, while the TCRdb copy is restricted to in-frame clones and leaves out a portion. This sample has tens of thousands of clones, with 80% to 85% found just once. Sample: CD4+ or CD8+ T cells sorted from blood, taken in a trial of the OX40 agonist ivuxolimab. All receptors derive from an adult with an advanced solid tumor such as melanoma, head and neck, liver or kidney cancer.

The chain employs TRBV7-2 and TRBJ2-6, with 10 bases that match TRBD2. Germline values: CDR1 SGHTA, CDR2 FQGNSA. The V gene end was trimmed by 5 bases and the J gene end by 0 bases; junction bases not matched to a gene: 4. CDR3 length: 17 residues. As DNA, the CDR3 is TGTGCCAGCAGCCTAAGGACTAGCGGCTCTGGGGCCAACGTCCTGACTTTC. It codes for CASSLRTSGSGANVLTF.

This chain uses TRBV4-3 with TRBJ1-2; 7 positions match TRBD1. CDR1 is LGHNA and CDR2 is YSLEER in the germline V gene. CDR3 length: 13 amino acids. Trimming cost V 6 bases and J 7 bases; bases outside gene matches: 8. The CDR3, as DNA: TGCGCCAGCAGTTTTAAGGGGGCGATTGGCTACACCTTC. Amino acid sequence: CASSFKGAIGYTF.

The rearrangement uses TRBV7-9 and TRBJ1-5; 7 bases fit TRBD1. This CDR3 comprises 14 residues. Per the germline V gene, CDR1 is SEHNR and CDR2 is FQNEAQ (reference sequence). J was trimmed by 9 bases and V by 1 base; bases with no gene match: 6. CDR3 nucleotide sequence: TGTGCCAGCAGCTTAGGACAGGGAGACCGGCCCCAGCATTTT. Its translation: CASSLGQGDRPQHF.

This chain links TRBV2 with TRBJ2-2; no firm D call. Germline values: CDR1 SNHLY, CDR2 FYNNEI. Trimming stripped 7 bases from V and 0 bases from J, with 9 bases between. The CDR3 runs 14 residues. CDR3 region: CASTGGPNTGELFF. In nucleotides, the CDR3 is TGTGCCAGCACGGGCGGACCGAACACCGGGGAGCTGTTTTTT.

This clone has more than one count but fewer than ten. The chain combines TRBV7-2 with TRBJ2-7; 9 bases agree with TRBD1. Germline V gene lookup returns CDR1 SGHTA and CDR2 FQGNSA. V shed 4 bases and J 2 bases; nucleotides not matched to a gene: 0. This CDR3 has 13 amino acids. CDR3 sequence (DNA): TGTGCCAGCAGCTGGGACAGGGCCTACGAGCAGTACTTC. Amino acids: CASSWDRAYEQYF.

This clone was seen more than once but under ten times. The CDR3 reads CASSYSRGLAFF. The CDR3 DNA reads TGTGCCAGCAGTTACTCCAGGGGGCTGGCTTTCTTT. V usage is TRBV6-6 and J usage is TRBJ1-1; TRBD1 matches 8 bases. With 0 bases clipped from V and 11 bases from J, the junction kept 2 bases outside the gene matches. CDR1 MNHNY and CDR2 SVGAGI come from the germline V gene (reference sequence). The CDR3 length is 12 residues.

The chain combines TRBV5-4 with TRBJ2-1, with 10 bases identical to TRBD1. CDR1 SGHNT and CDR2 YYREEE come from the germline V gene (reference sequence). This CDR3 spans 15 amino acids. Losses at the gene ends were 4 bases for V and 4 bases for J; bases not matched to a gene: 5. The CDR3 here is CASSADRGMYNEQFF. For the CDR3, the DNA is TGTGCCAGCAGCGCGGACAGGGGGATGTACAATGAGCAGTTCTTC.

The chain links TRBV9 to TRBJ2-7, with 7 positions matching TRBD2. Germline V gene sequence: CDR1 SGDLS, CDR2 YYNGEE. The V segment lost 0 bases and the J segment 6 bases; nucleotides outside the gene matches: 6. The CDR3 is 14 residues long. The CDR3 nucleotides are TGTGCCAGCAGCGTAGGGCTAGCGGTGGCCGAGCAGTACTTC. Encoded protein: CASSVGLAVAEQYF. Combining the CDR3 with reference TRBV9 and TRBJ2-7 gives the whole variable domain DSGVTQTPKHLITATGQRVTLRCSPRSGDLSVYWYQQSLDQGLQFLIQYYNGEERAKGNILERFSAQQFPDLHSELNLSSLELGDSALYFCASSVGLAVAEQYFGPGTRLTVT.

V is TRBV19 and J is TRBJ2-3; 8 bases line up with TRBD2. The V segment lost 5 bases and the J segment 2 bases; nucleotides outside the gene matches: 9. CDR1 and CDR2 from the germline V gene are LNHDA and SQIVND (reference sequence). The CDR3 has 16 residues. CDR3 loop: CASSAASSGITDTQYF. As DNA, the CDR3 is TGTGCCAGTAGTGCGGCGAGTAGCGGGATCACAGATACGCAGTATTTT.

This clone was counted between two and nine times. The CDR3: CASSPVSFVMNTEAFF. CDR3 bases: TGTGCCAGCAGCCCCGTGTCTTTCGTTATGAACACTGAAGCTTTCTTT. This chain uses TRBV28 with TRBJ1-1; the D is unclear. Trimming removed 6 bases at V and 0 bases at J, with 17 bases between. This CDR3 has 16 residues. CDR1 MDHEN and CDR2 SYDVKM come from the germline V gene.

The genes are TRBV5-1 and TRBJ2-5; tentative D call: TRBD1 (6 bases). This CDR3 is built from 18 residues. V dropped 4 bases and J dropped 5 bases, with 27 bases sitting between them. Germline CDR1 reads SGHRS; CDR2 reads YFSETQ. DNA for the CDR3: TGCGCCAGCAGCACCCTTCGGATTGGCAAGGGGGAGTGGGAGACCCAGTACTTC. Translated: CASSTLRIGKGEWETQYF.

The gene calls are TRBV10-1 and TRBJ2-3, with 11 positions matching TRBD2. The germline V gene encodes CDR1 WNHNN and CDR2 SYGVQD (reference sequence). V was clipped by 3 bases and J by 5 bases; unmatched bases: 10. The CDR3 is 17 residues long. CDR3 sequence: CASSDLGTSGSLDTQYF. DNA for the CDR3: TGCGCCAGCAGTGACCTCGGGACTAGCGGAAGTTTAGATACGCAGTATTTT.

The chain joins TRBV7-2 to TRBJ2-1; unclear D gene. Between the trimmed V and J ends, which lost 5 bases and 6 bases, there was a span of 14 bases. CDR1 and CDR2 from the germline V gene are SGHTA and FQGNSA. This CDR3 has 14 residues. CDR3 sequence (DNA): TGTGCCAGCAGCCCACGGGCAGGACCCAATGAGCAGTTCTTC. The encoded protein is CASSPRAGPNEQFF.

The chain combines TRBV6-1 with TRBJ1-4; no firm D call. The germline V gene has CDR1 MNHNS and CDR2 SASEGT. V was shortened by 4 bases and J by 2 bases, with 11 bases between the two germline ends. The CDR3 spans 15 residues. The CDR3 bases are TGTGCCAGCAGTGGACTCTGGGCGACTAATGAAAAACTGTTTTTT. Its protein product is CASSGLWATNEKLFF.

V and J are TRBV18 and TRBJ2-7; TRBD1 or TRBD2 may be the D gene (5 bases each). Germline-derived CDR1 and CDR2 are KGHSH and LQKENI. The length of the CDR3 is 13 residues. Trimming removed 6 bases at V and 4 bases at J, with 13 bases between. CDR3 residues: CASSQTGGYEQYF. CDR3 nucleotide sequence: TGTGCCAGCTCCCAGACTGGGGGATACGAGCAGTACTTC.

Within the sample, this clone is medium-sized. V usage is TRBV2 and J usage is TRBJ1-5, with D hard to call. The CDR3 is 13 amino acids. CDR1 SNHLY and CDR2 FYNNEI come from the germline V gene. Between the trimmed V and J ends, which lost 1 base and 6 bases, there was a span of 7 bases. The CDR3 nucleotides read TGTGCCAGCAGTGAAGGCGCGGGTCAGCCCCAGCATTTT. It yields the protein CASSEGAGQPQHF.

This clone was counted between two and nine times. This rearrangement joins TRBV5-3 to TRBJ1-5; a weak D match, TRBD1 (6 bases). TRBV5-3 is identified as an open reading frame with a role that is uncertain. The CDR3 spans 14 residues. The V end was cut by 4 bases, the J end by 6 bases, with 14 bases between. The DNA for the CDR3 is TGTGCCAGAAGCCTGGGGGAGGGGGTTCAGCCCCAGCATTTT. Translation: CARSLGEGVQPQHF.

V gene TRBV5-1 combines with J gene TRBJ2-1; 9 bases are a match to TRBD2. The CDR3 runs 16 residues. The J segment lost 1 base and the V segment lost 5 bases, leaving 7 bases of the junction unmatched. Per germline, CDR1 SGHRS and CDR2 YFSETQ. The CDR3 coding sequence is TGCGCCAGCAGAACGCGGGGGGGCAATTCCTACAATGAGCAGTTCTTC. This translates into CASRTRGGNSYNEQFF.

V and J are TRBV28 and TRBJ1-2; no reliable D call. Looked up from germline, CDR1 is MDHEN and CDR2 is SYDVKM. The CDR3 has 11 amino acids. Trimming pared 4 bases from V and 8 bases from J, leaving 8 bases between. The DNA of the CDR3 is TGTGCCAGCAGTTCGTCCAGGGGCTACACCTTC. Translation gives CASSSSRGYTF.

There are a few counts of this clone. The chain uses TRBV15 and TRBJ2-1; D is uncertain. The CDR3 totals 14 residues. CDR1 and CDR2 (germline): LNHNV, YYDKDF (reference sequence). With 4 bases removed from V and 7 bases from J, the gap between germline ends came to 14 bases. The CDR3 DNA reads TGTGCCACCAGCACCGACTTGGCCTCGAATGAGCAGTTCTTC. This encodes CATSTDLASNEQFF.

Note on this clone: At one end the junction does not follow the germline gene, possibly because of a read error. In DNA, the CDR3 is TGCGCCAGCAGCCCCCAGGGGGGGTCCTACCAGCAGTACTTC. As protein: CASSPQGGSYQQYF. V usage is TRBV5-1 and J usage is TRBJ2-7; the D gene could be TRBD1 or TRBD2 (7 bases each). Looked up from germline, CDR1 is SGHRS and CDR2 is YFSETQ. CDR3 length equals 14 residues.

This rearrangement joins TRBV4-3 to TRBJ2-1, with 14 bases that match TRBD2. This CDR3 is built from 15 residues. The germline V gene has CDR1 LGHNA and CDR2 YSLEER. With V trimmed by 5 bases and J by 7 bases, 4 bases remained unmatched. CDR3: CASSLTSGGVNEQFF. CDR3 nucleotide sequence: TGCGCCAGCAGCTTGACTAGCGGGGGGGTTAATGAGCAGTTCTTC.

The J gene is TRBJ2-4, the V gene TRBV21-1; TRBD2 is taken as the D call from the table, unchecked against the DNA. TRBV21-1 is listed as a pseudogene. The CDR3 is 13 residues long. The CDR3 DNA is TGTGCCAGCAGCAAATGGGGGGTAAACATTCAGTACTTC. Translating gives CASSKWGVNIQYF.

Worth noting for this clone: The sample carries other DNA sequences with the same CDR3. CDR3 protein: CASSLGQNTGELFF. The CDR3 nucleotides are TGCGCCAGCAGCTTGGGACAGAACACCGGGGAGCTGTTTTTT. The chain joins TRBV5-1 to TRBJ2-2, with D uncertain. The CDR3 is made up of 14 amino acids. With 0 bases removed from V and 1 base from J, the gap between germline ends came to 4 bases. Germline CDR1 and CDR2: SGHRS and YFSETQ.

The rearrangement joins TRBV29-1 to TRBJ1-2; TRBD1 matches 7 bases. Germline lookup yields CDR1 SQVTM and CDR2 ANQGSEA. The CDR3 spans 14 residues. The V gene end was trimmed by 4 bases and the J gene end by 1 base; junction bases not matched to a gene: 6. This CDR3 is CSVATGKHNYGYTF. Written as DNA, the CDR3 is TGCAGCGTTGCGACAGGGAAGCATAACTATGGCTACACCTTC. Based on the CDR3 plus reference TRBV29-1 and TRBJ1-2, the full variable domain is SAVISQKPSRDICQRGTSLTIQCQVDSQVTMMFWYRQQPGQSLTLIATANQGSEATYESGFVIDKFPISRPNLTFSTLTVSNMSPEDSSIYLCSVATGKHNYGYTFGSGTRLTVV.

This sequence joins TRBV30 and TRBJ1-2; TRBD1 aligns across 9 bases. Germline V gives CDR1 GTSNPN, CDR2 SVGIG (reference sequence). Trimming at V came to 5 bases and at J to 3 bases, leaving 13 bases not matched to a gene. There are 16 residues in the CDR3. CDR3 DNA sequence: TGTGCCTGGGCAGGGACAGGGAAGTTTCGGGACTATGGCTACACCTTC. Its protein is CAWAGTGKFRDYGYTF. Combining the CDR3 with reference TRBV30 and TRBJ1-2 gives the whole variable domain SQTIHQWPATLVQPVGSPLSLECTVEGTSNPNLYWYRQAAGRGLQLLFYSVGIGQISSEVPQNLSASRPQDRQFILSSKKLLLSDSGFYLCAWAGTGKFRDYGYTFGSGTRLTVV.

The chain has TRBV7-9 and TRBJ1-4, with no clear D. The CDR3 spans 15 residues. Trimming removed 5 bases from V and 4 bases from J, with 14 bases in between. Germline assignment: CDR1 SEHNR and CDR2 FQNEAQ (reference sequence). The CDR3 DNA reads TGTGCCAGCAGCGCTACGCTGGGCGTTAATGAAAAACTGTTTTTT. Translation: CASSATLGVNEKLFF.

This chain connects TRBV2 to TRBJ2-1; perhaps TRBD1 as D (6 bases). V lost 6 bases to trimming and J lost 5 bases, with 14 bases between them. CDR1 SNHLY and CDR2 FYNNEI come from the germline V gene. CDR3 length: 14 amino acids. CDR3 nucleotides: TGTGCCAGCAGCGCCGACAGGTATGACAATGAGCAGTTCTTC. This gives the protein CASSADRYDNEQFF.

This rearrangement joins TRBV6-1 to TRBJ2-3, with TRBD2 identical over 14 bases. The CDR3 sequence is 19 residues long. The germline gives CDR1 MNHNS, CDR2 SASEGT. The junction had 8 bases not matched to a gene; V was cut back by 2 bases and J by 1 base. The CDR3 nucleotides are TGTGCCAGCAGTGAAAATTGGACTAGCGGGGGGCGGGGCACAGATACGCAGTATTTT. Its protein product is CASSENWTSGGRGTDTQYF.